This passage covers 13 T cell receptor beta chains from one sample sequenced in a study of long-term antiretroviral therapy in people with HIV. The run of the v3.0 immunoSEQ assay was at survey level. Profiling relied on immunoSEQ multiplex PCR, and the TCRdb table lists in-frame clones only, not all of them. This table holds approximately 19,000 clones, more than 70% found once. Sequenced material: unsorted PBMCs, taken 2.5 to 2.7 years after starting antiretroviral therapy. These receptor sequences come from a woman aged 45-65 years with HIV.

This chain uses TRBV9 with TRBJ1-1; no definite D call. CDR1 is SGDLS and CDR2 is YYNGEE in the germline V gene. Trimming removed 0 bases at V and 2 bases at J, with 11 bases between. This CDR3 contains 15 residues. The CDR3 bases are TGTGCCAGCAGCGTAGTGGGTGGAGAAAACACTGAAGCTTTCTTT. It encodes CASSVVGGENTEAFF.

V usage is TRBV7-2 and J usage is TRBJ1-1, with a tentative D call TRBD1 (5 bases). CDR1 is SGHTA and CDR2 is FQGNSA in the germline V gene. V lost 1 base and J 5 bases, leaving 8 bases between the germline ends. The CDR3 spans 13 residues. The CDR3 DNA is TGTGCCAGCAGCTTAGTGGGGGTAACTGAAGCTTTCTTT. Translation: CASSLVGVTEAFF.

The chain is built from TRBV5-4 and TRBJ2-7; no clear D. The V gene's germline CDR1 is SGHNT and CDR2 YYREEE (reference sequence). V lost 1 base and J 4 bases, leaving 21 bases between the germline ends. CDR3 size: 17 residues. CDR3 sequence reads: CASSLHSDTPLGYEQYF. The CDR3 region has the DNA TGTGCCAGCAGCTTGCATTCTGACACACCCTTGGGGTACGAGCAGTACTTC. The full variable domain, its missing parts supplied by reference TRBV5-4 and TRBJ2-7, is ETGVTQSPTHLIKTRGQQVTLRCSSQSGHNTVSWYQQALGQGPQFIFQYYREEENGRGNFPPRFSGLQFPNYSSELNVNALELDDSALYLCASSLHSDTPLGYEQYFGPGTRLTVT.

The chain carries TRBV4-2 and TRBJ2-4; no reliable D call. This CDR3 spans 16 amino acids. The V gene lost 0 bases and the J gene lost 7 bases, with 16 bases spanning the gap. From germline, CDR1 is LGHNA and CDR2 YNFKEQ. The CDR3 loop is CASSQEGEWGYNIQYF. The CDR3 DNA follows: TGTGCCAGCAGCCAAGAAGGAGAGTGGGGTTACAACATTCAGTACTTC.

This chain joins TRBV13 and TRBJ2-5, with 12 bases aligning to TRBD2. Per the germline V gene, CDR1 is PRHDT and CDR2 is FYEKMQ (reference sequence). The CDR3 is 15 residues long. V shed 5 bases and J 3 bases; nucleotides not matched to a gene: 4. The CDR3 sequence is CASSLAGGPKETQYF. CDR3 coding DNA: TGTGCCAGCAGCCTAGCGGGAGGGCCCAAAGAGACCCAGTACTTC.

The V gene is TRBV25-1, the J gene TRBJ2-3, with D unresolved. The CDR3 has 13 amino acids. The germline CDR1 and CDR2 sequences are MGHDK and SYGVNS. Deletions cut 7 bases from V and 5 bases from J, with 13 bases between. In DNA, the CDR3 is TGTGCCAGCACTCCCTGGGCTCTAGATACGCAGTATTTT. The encoded protein is CASTPWALDTQYF.

The chain employs TRBV6-1 and TRBJ1-1; the D is unclear. Looked up from germline, CDR1 is MNHNS and CDR2 is SASEGT. Trimming removed 10 bases at V and 1 base at J, with 13 bases between. The CDR3 sequence is 13 residues long. The CDR3 here is CATRYRGNTEAFF. The CDR3 bases are TGTGCCACCAGGTACCGCGGGAACACTGAAGCTTTCTTT.

CDR3 sequence: CSAALNIQYF. DNA for the CDR3: TGCAGTGCGGCGCTAAACATTCAGTACTTC. V is TRBV20-1 and J is TRBJ2-4; D is ambiguous. This CDR3 region has 10 residues. V was cut by 6 bases and J by 6 bases, with 6 bases left in between. Germline lookup yields CDR1 DFQATT and CDR2 SNEGSKA (reference sequence).

The chain couples TRBV19 to TRBJ2-7; 9 positions agree with TRBD1. The CDR3 sequence is 15 residues long. Germline CDR1 LNHDA, CDR2 SQIVND (reference sequence). V shed 5 bases and J 2 bases; nucleotides not matched to a gene: 7. Here the CDR3 reads CASSFGTGYTYEQYF. DNA of the CDR3: TGTGCCAGTAGTTTTGGGACAGGGTATACCTACGAGCAGTACTTC.

This clone has a single count. This sequence joins TRBV5-1 and TRBJ1-1; 8 nucleotides match TRBD1. V was pared by 3 bases and J by 5 bases, with 6 bases of the junction left unmatched. Germline V gene data show CDR1 as SGHRS and CDR2 as YFSETQ. This CDR3 is 14 amino acids long. CDR3 sequence (DNA): TGCGCCAGCAGCTCTGGACAGGGAGGGACTGAAGCTTTCTTT. This codes for CASSSGQGGTEAFF.

The rearrangement joins TRBV5-5 to TRBJ2-7; D is unclear. With 1 base removed from V and 3 bases from J, the gap between germline ends came to 17 bases. Germline-derived CDR1 and CDR2 are SGHKS and YYEKEE (reference sequence). This CDR3 is 16 amino acids long. In DNA form, the CDR3 reads TGTGCCAGCAGCTTGCCGGCGAGTGTTAACCACTACGAGCAGTACTTC. This encodes CASSLPASVNHYEQYF.

Worth noting for this clone: The junction differs from germline at one of its ends, possibly a read error. The chain carries TRBV7-9 and TRBJ2-2; 11 bases agree with TRBD2. There are 16 residues in the CDR3. In germline, CDR1 is SEHNR, CDR2 FQNEAQ (reference sequence). CDR3 amino acids: CGGELAGVLNTGELFF. In DNA, the CDR3 is TGCGGGGGGGAACTAGCGGGAGTTCTGAACACCGGGGAGCTGTTTTTT.

CDR3 sequence: CASSYLGGTIPDEQFF. For the CDR3, the DNA is TGTGCCAGCAGCTACTTGGGAGGGACTATTCCCGATGAGCAGTTCTTC. The chain joins TRBV7-6 to TRBJ2-1, with 7 bases matching TRBD2. The germline V gene has CDR1 SGHVS and CDR2 FNYEAQ. This CDR3 region has 16 residues. J lost 8 bases, V lost 4 bases, and 14 bases had no gene match.